The sequence of this TCR beta chain was determined in a study of glioma-infiltrating T cells (TCRdb year 2016). In the study overall: Sequencing of TCR alpha- and beta-chain repertoires was performed on glioma tissue, on non-neoplastic brain tissue, and on matched peripheral blood mononuclear cells. To gauge divergence between tissue and blood T-cell populations, every tissue-infiltrating repertoire was compared against the peripheral blood repertoire from the same patient. Three low-grade glioma patients, eight or nine primary glioblastoma patients and three non-glioma patients contributing non-neoplastic brain tissue were included in the paired cohort.

Notes on this clonotype: It has no known antigen specificity. No quality values exist for individual bases; no much larger clone is one base distant.

TCR alpha and beta CDR3 regions were amplified with the iRepertoire nested amplicon-rescue multiplex PCR (arm-PCR) platform from RNA. The input for one-step reverse transcription and amplification was about 100-400 ng of tissue mRNA or PBMC total RNA. Following bead purification, Illumina adapters were added through a secondary multiplex PCR, and the libraries were then gel-purified between 200 and 400 bp. Demultiplexing relied on internal 6-nucleotide barcodes carried by the libraries. Sequencing of the libraries was done on an Illumina MiSeq using 2x220 or 2x250 nucleotide paired-end reads. The authors' analysis ran thus. Paired reads were merged using FLASH 1.2.11 and aligned with BWA-MEM to the GRCh37 human genome, and TRA and TRB reads were then extracted. V and J assignment used an IMGT-derived reference of cassette sequences and CDR3 motifs that included pseudogenes. Three-frame translation of reads was performed, and productive CDR3s were defined as those with a C...FGXG motif and no stop codons. Clonotypes were defined as unique combinations of V-J cassette pair and CDR3 amino acid sequence. Reads were filtered by Hamming distance, with the threshold set by the sequence error rate of each sample in mapped regions. TCRdb handled the public reads itself, with Q25 trimming in fastp and clone calling in MiXCR, and kept productive beta chains. Rows merge per CDR3 protein into single entries with the most common DNA and genes. TCRdb assigned the V and J calls; the authors' analysis was not used. This sample is represented by 150,000 or so distinct CDR3 sequences; around 42% of them were singletons. The ten largest clonotypes hold roughly a fifth of the sample.

Broader findings and caveats from the paper: Tissue and blood shared very few CDR3 sequences, a result attributed to high CDR3 diversity and limited sampling. VJ-independent divergence between tissue and blood was lower than expected in non-neoplastic patients but higher than expected in all gliomas, particularly low-grade gliomas. Group comparisons were based on small numbers of patients: three non-neoplastic, three low-grade glioma and roughly 8 glioblastoma patients.

Measured from the cysteine to the phenylalanine, the CDR3 is 15 residues long. Only the CDR3 part of the read is kept: 45 bases, read in frame from the first base. CDR1 and CDR2 are drawn from the germline V gene: MNHNS, SASEGT. The junction carries 15 bases between V and J, which are trimmed by 6 bases and 3 bases respectively. The receptor chain draws on TRBV6-1 and TRBJ2-4, with TRBD1 tentatively as D gene (6 bases match). The receptor was derived from a human donor with low-grade glioma or glioblastoma, undergoing nonglioma brain surgery, or in good health (not recorded which). The sample was glioma tissue, nonneoplastic brain tissue, or PBMCs (not recorded which). The CDR3 here reads CASSHEPGDKNIQYF. The nucleotides read TGTGCCAGCAGCCACGAACCAGGGGACAAAAACATTCAGTACTTC.